This TCR beta chain was captured in a study of T cell clonality in common variable immunodeficiency. Aged about 9 to 64 years, CVID subjects averaged approximately 36 years old. A word on this clone: What it binds is unknown. The read is 3 residues too short to cover the CDR3 end, so that end is filled in from the germline J gene.

Profiled with immunoSEQ multiplex PCR; TCRdb holds only in-frame clones, not every one. The sample offers tens of thousands of clones and no singletons, the top ten holding 3.1%. Study-wide results and limits: Reportedly, TCR beta sequences from common variable immunodeficiency showed fewer deletions and N-nucleotide insertions.

Deletions cut 4 bases from V and 7 bases from J, with 16 bases between. Germline V gene sequence: CDR1 GTSNPN, CDR2 SVGIG (reference sequence). This CDR3 has 13 amino acids. The chain is built from TRBV30 and TRBJ1-2; D remains ambiguous. The source is a human donor with common variable immunodeficiency. The source material was peripheral blood mononuclear cells. The CDR3 loop reads CAWTPQAIGGYTF. The sequenced CDR3 bases are TGTGCCTGGACCCCTCAGGCCATAGGTGGC. Supplemented by reference TRBV30 and TRBJ1-2, the full variable domain reads SQTIHQWPATLVQPVGSPLSLECTVEGTSNPNLYWYRQAAGRGLQLLFYSVGIGQISSEVPQNLSASRPQDRQFILSSKKLLLSDSGFYLCAWTPQAIGGYTFGSGTRLTVV.